Listed here are 8 T cell receptor beta chains from one sample, sequenced in a study of early T cells in non-severe SARS-CoV-2 infection. TCRdb passed the 5' RACE reads through MiXCR, listing each CDR3 protein once. This table holds about 61,000 distinct CDR3 sequences, approximately 11% found once. Sequenced: whole blood. Receptors were obtained from an adult who was a healthcare worker with PCR-confirmed SARS-CoV-2 infection or an uninfected control (not recorded which).

This clonotype was counted at least ten times. V usage is TRBV12-3 or TRBV12-4 and J usage is TRBJ1-2; 9 nucleotides align to TRBD1. V was pared by 3 bases and J by 8 bases, with 4 bases of the junction left unmatched. CDR3 length: 13 amino acids. CDR3 amino acids: CASSLGQGQGYTF. The CDR3 coding sequence is TGTGCCAGCAGTTTGGGACAGGGTCAAGGCTACACCTTC.

This clonotype was seen ten or more times. The V and J genes are TRBV7-9 and TRBJ1-6, with D maybe TRBD1 (5 bases). CDR1 and CDR2 (germline): SEHNR, FQNEAQ (reference sequence). V was clipped by 5 bases and J by 6 bases, with 17 bases between them. This CDR3 has 16 amino acids. The CDR3 DNA sequence: TGTGCCAGCAGCCATACCAGGGTAACTGGTAATTCACCCCTCCACTTT. Amino acids: CASSHTRVTGNSPLHF. The full variable domain, with the rest looked up from reference TRBV7-9 and TRBJ1-6, is DTGVSQNPRHKITKRGQNVTFRCDPISEHNRLYWYRQTLGQGPEFLTYFQNEAQLEKSRLLSDRFSAERPKGSFSTLEIQRTEQGDSAMYLCASSHTRVTGNSPLHFGNGTRLTVT.

There are many counts of this clonotype. The rearrangement links TRBV27 to TRBJ2-3; D unresolved. The CDR3 is 16 residues long. In germline, CDR1 is MNHEY, CDR2 SMNVEV (reference sequence). The ends were cut back, 0 bases at V and 1 base at J, with 11 bases in the middle. Written as DNA, the CDR3 is TGTGCCAGCAGTTTATCTTCGGCGGCCCGCACAGATACGCAGTATTTT. Encoded protein: CASSLSSAARTDTQYF.

This clonotype was observed a handful of times. The genes are TRBV6-1 and TRBJ1-2, with D unresolved. The ends were cut back, 6 bases at V and 7 bases at J, with 21 bases in the middle. The CDR3 spans 15 residues. The germline V gene encodes CDR1 MNHNS and CDR2 SASEGT. The CDR3 DNA reads as TGTGCCAGCAGCGCCGGTCCGGGAGGTCATGTTGGCTACACCTTC. It encodes CASSAGPGGHVGYTF.

This clonotype was recorded at least ten times. The chain carries TRBV10-3 and TRBJ1-2; unclear D gene. Germline CDR1 reads ENHRY; CDR2 reads SYGVKD. V was clipped by 4 bases and J by 0 bases, with 9 bases between them. There are 14 residues in the CDR3. In DNA form, the CDR3 reads TGTGCCATCAGTGGCCCAGCCTCTAACTATGGCTACACCTTC. Its translation: CAISGPASNYGYTF.

The table lists this clonotype with many counts. This chain links TRBV11-2 with TRBJ2-3; D possibly corresponds to TRBD2 (6 bases). The length of the CDR3 is 12 residues. Trimming cost V 5 bases and J 5 bases, with 8 bases left between them. Germline V CDR1 and CDR2: SGHAT, FQNNGV. CDR3 loop: CASSRLVDTQYF. CDR3 sequence (DNA): TGTGCCAGCAGCCGACTAGTAGATACGCAGTATTTT.

V is TRBV7-2 and J is TRBJ1-4, with 9 bases lining up with TRBD1. The CDR3 runs to 15 residues. CDR1 is SGHTA and CDR2 is FQGNSA in the germline V gene. V shed 4 bases and J 7 bases; nucleotides not matched to a gene: 7. The CDR3 loop is CASSYSGTGFEKLFF. CDR3 DNA sequence: TGTGCCAGCAGCTACTCCGGGACAGGGTTTGAAAAACTGTTTTTT. Full variable domain (rest looked up from reference TRBV7-2 and TRBJ1-4): GAGVSQSPSNKVTEKGKDVELRCDPISGHTALYWYRQSLGQGLEFLIYFQGNSAPDKSGLPSDRFSAERTGGSVSTLTIQRTQQEDSAVYLCASSYSGTGFEKLFFGSGTQLSVL.

The chain is built from TRBV5-1 and TRBJ2-3, with TRBD2 matching 8 bases. Trimming took 4 bases from V and 5 from J; bases not matched to a gene: 9. Germline CDR1 is SGHRS and CDR2 is YFSETQ. The CDR3 runs 15 residues. The CDR3 DNA is TGCGCCAGCAGCCTACTCGGGGGGGCTAAAGATACGCAGTATTTT. Translating it yields CASSLLGGAKDTQYF.